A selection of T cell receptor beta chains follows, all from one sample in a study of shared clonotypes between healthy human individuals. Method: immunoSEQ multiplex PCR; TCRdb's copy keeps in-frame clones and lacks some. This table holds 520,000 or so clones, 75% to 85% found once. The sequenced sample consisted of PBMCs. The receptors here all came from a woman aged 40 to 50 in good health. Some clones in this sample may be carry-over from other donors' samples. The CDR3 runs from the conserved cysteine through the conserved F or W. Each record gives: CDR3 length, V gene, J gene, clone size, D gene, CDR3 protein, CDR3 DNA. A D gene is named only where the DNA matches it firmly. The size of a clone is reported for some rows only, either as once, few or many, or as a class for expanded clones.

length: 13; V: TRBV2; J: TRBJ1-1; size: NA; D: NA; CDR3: CAYAWRANTEAFF; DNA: TGTGCCTACGCCTGGAGGGCTAACACTGAAGCTTTCTTT
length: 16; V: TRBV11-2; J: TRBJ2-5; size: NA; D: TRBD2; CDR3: CASSSGTSGTQETQYF; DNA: TGTGCCAGCAGCTCTGGCACTAGCGGGACCCAAGAGACCCAGTACTTC
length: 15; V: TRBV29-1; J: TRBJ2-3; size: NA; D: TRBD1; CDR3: CSVTGEETSTDTQYF; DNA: TGCAGCGTGACAGGGGAAGAGACTAGCACAGATACGCAGTATTTT
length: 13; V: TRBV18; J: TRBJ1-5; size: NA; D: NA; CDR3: CASSPHLDEPQHF; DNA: TGTGCCAGCTCACCACATCTGGATGAACCCCAGCATTTT
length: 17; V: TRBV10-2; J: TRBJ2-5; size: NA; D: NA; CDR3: CASSASRATKRQETQYF; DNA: TGCGCCAGCAGTGCTTCCCGGGCCACAAAACGACAAGAGACCCAGTACTTC
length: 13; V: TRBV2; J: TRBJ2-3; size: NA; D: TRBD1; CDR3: CASGGQGADTQYF; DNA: TGTGCCAGCGGAGGACAGGGGGCGGATACGCAGTATTTT
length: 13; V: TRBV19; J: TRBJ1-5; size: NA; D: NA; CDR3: CASGHQGNQPQHF; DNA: TGTGCCAGTGGACATCAAGGCAATCAGCCCCAGCATTTT
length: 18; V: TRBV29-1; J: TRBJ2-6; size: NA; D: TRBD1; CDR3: CSVEDRTGGAFGANVLTF; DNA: TGCAGCGTTGAAGATAGGACAGGGGGCGCCTTTGGGGCCAACGTCCTGACTTTC
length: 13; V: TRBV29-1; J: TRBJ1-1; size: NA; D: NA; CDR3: CSVEGRLNTEAFF; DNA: TGCAGCGTTGAGGGCAGGTTGAACACTGAAGCTTTCTTT
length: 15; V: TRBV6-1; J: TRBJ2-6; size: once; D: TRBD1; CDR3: CASSQQGFGANVLTF; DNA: TGTGCCAGCAGTCAACAGGGGTTTGGGGCCAACGTCCTGACTTTC
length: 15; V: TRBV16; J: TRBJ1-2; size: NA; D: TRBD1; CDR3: CASSDRGRRNYGYTF; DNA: TGTGCCAGCAGCGACAGGGGGCGGAGGAACTATGGCTACACCTTC
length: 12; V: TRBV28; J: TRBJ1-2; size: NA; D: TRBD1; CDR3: CASSLVVEGATF; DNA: TGTGCCAGCAGTTTGGTGGTTGAGGGGGCCACCTTC
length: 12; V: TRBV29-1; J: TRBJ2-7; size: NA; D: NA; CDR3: CSALRTDYEQYF; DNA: TGCAGCGCCCTAAGGACGGACTACGAGCAGTACTTC
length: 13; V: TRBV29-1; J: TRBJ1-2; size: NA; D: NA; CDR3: CSVEDLGQKGYTF; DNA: TGCAGCGTTGAAGATCTCGGACAGAAAGGCTACACCTTC
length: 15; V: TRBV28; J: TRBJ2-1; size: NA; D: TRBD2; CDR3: CASMGGGYSYNEQFF; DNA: TGTGCCAGCATGGGGGGAGGGTACTCCTACAATGAGCAGTTCTTC
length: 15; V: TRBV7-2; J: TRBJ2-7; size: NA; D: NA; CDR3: CASSSQLGHSYEQYF; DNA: TGTGCCAGCAGCAGTCAGTTAGGGCACTCCTACGAGCAGTACTTC
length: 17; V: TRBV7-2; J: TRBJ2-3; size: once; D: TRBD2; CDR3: CASSLSLAGGLADTQYF; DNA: TGTGCCAGCAGCTTAAGCTTAGCGGGAGGGCTGGCAGATACGCAGTATTTT
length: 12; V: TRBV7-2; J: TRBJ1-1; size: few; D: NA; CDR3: CASSTRQAPAFF; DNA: TGTGCCAGCAGCACCCGACAGGCCCCAGCTTTCTTT
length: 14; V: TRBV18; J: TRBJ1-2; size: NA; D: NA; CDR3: CASSPGVVVYGYTF; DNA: TGTGCCAGCTCACCCGGCGTAGTAGTCTATGGCTACACCTTC
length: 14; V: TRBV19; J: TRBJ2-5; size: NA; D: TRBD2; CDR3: CASTTSGQRGTQYF; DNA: TGTGCCAGTACGACTAGCGGTCAGAGGGGGACCCAGTACTTC
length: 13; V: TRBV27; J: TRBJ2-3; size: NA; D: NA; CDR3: CASSSNPSDTQYF; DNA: TGTGCCAGCAGTTCCAATCCTTCAGATACGCAGTATTTT
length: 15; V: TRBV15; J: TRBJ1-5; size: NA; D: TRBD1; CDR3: CATSRAGGFDQPQHF; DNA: TGTGCCACCAGCAGAGCAGGGGGCTTTGATCAGCCCCAGCATTTT
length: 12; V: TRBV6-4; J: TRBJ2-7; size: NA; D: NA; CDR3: CASNGGGYEQYF; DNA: TGTGCCAGCAATGGAGGGGGTTACGAGCAGTACTTC
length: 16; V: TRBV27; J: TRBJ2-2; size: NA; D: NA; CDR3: CASSLGAGRDTGELFF; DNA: TGTGCCAGCAGTTTAGGAGCGGGCAGAGACACCGGGGAGCTGTTTTTT
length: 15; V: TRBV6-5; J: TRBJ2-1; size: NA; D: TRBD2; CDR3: CASSYRAGDNNEQFF; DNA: TGTGCCAGCAGTTACCGAGCGGGAGATAACAATGAGCAGTTCTTC
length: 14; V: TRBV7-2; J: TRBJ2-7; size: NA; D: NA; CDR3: CASSNTGSSYEQYF; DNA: TGTGCCAGCAGCAATACAGGGAGCTCCTACGAGCAGTACTTC
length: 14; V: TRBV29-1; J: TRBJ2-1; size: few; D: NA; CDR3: CSVEGLPGLNEQFF; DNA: TGCAGCGTTGAAGGATTGCCGGGACTCAATGAGCAGTTCTTC
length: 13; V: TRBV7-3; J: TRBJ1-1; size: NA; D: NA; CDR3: CASSLQRNTEAFF; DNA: TGTGCCAGCAGCTTACAGAGGAACACTGAAGCTTTCTTT
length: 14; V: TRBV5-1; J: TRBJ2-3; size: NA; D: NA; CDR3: CASSLAMFADTQYF; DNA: TGCGCCAGCAGCTTGGCCATGTTCGCAGATACGCAGTATTTT
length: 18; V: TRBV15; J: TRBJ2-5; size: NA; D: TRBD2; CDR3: CATSRDRSLAGAGETQYF; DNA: TGTGCCACCAGCAGAGATCGGTCCCTAGCGGGAGCTGGAGAGACCCAGTACTTC
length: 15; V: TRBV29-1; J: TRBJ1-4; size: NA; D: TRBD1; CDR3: CSVSGQGGNGEKLFF; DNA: TGCAGCGTTTCGGGACAGGGGGGCAATGGCGAAAAACTGTTTTTT
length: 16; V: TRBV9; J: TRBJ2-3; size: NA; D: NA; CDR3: CASSAFQGRSTDTQYF; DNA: TGTGCCAGCAGCGCGTTCCAAGGACGGAGCACAGATACGCAGTATTTT
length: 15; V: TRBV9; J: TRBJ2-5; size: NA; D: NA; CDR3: CASSVLGADQETQYF; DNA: TGTGCCAGCAGCGTCCTAGGAGCCGACCAAGAGACCCAGTACTTC
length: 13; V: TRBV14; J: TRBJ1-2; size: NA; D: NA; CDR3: CASSENTGNGYTF; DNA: TGTGCCAGCAGCGAGAACACAGGGAACGGCTACACCTTC
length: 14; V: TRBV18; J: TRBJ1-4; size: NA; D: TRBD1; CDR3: CASSPGQGNEKLFF; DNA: TGTGCCAGCTCACCGGGACAGGGAAATGAAAAACTGTTTTTT
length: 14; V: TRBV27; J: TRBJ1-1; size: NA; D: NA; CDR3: CASSLLGGRTEAFF; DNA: TGTGCCAGCAGTTTATTGGGGGGCAGGACTGAAGCTTTCTTT
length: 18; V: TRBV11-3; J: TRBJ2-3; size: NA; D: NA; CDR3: CAILLGAWVTGNTDTQYF; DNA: TGTGCCATACTATTGGGGGCATGGGTGACGGGAAACACAGATACGCAGTATTTT
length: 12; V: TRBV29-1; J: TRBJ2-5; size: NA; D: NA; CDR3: CSVREFAETQYF; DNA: TGCAGCGTTCGGGAGTTTGCTGAGACCCAGTACTTC
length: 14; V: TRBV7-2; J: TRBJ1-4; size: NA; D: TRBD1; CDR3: CASSAGTANEKLFF; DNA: TGTGCCAGCAGCGCCGGGACAGCTAATGAAAAACTGTTTTTT
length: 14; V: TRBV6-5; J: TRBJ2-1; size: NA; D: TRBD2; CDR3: CASQGLAGGPSLVF; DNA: TGTGCCAGCCAAGGACTAGCGGGAGGGCCTTCGCTCGTCTTC
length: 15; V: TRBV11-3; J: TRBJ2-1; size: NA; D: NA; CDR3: CASSLDGGLSDEQFF; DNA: TGTGCCAGCAGCTTAGATGGGGGGTTGTCCGATGAGCAGTTCTTC
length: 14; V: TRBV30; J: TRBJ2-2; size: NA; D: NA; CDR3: CAWSVAEYTGELFF; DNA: TGTGCCTGGAGTGTGGCGGAGTACACCGGGGAGCTGTTTTTT
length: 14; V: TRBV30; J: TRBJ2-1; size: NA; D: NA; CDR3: CAWSFGSSYNEQFF; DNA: TGTGCCTGGAGTTTTGGGTCTTCCTACAATGAGCAGTTCTTC
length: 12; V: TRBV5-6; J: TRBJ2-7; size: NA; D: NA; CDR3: CASSLVGSEQYF; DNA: TGTGCCAGCAGCTTGGTTGGGTCCGAGCAGTACTTC
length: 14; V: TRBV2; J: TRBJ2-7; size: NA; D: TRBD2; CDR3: CASMGLAGSYEQYF; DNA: TGTGCCAGCATGGGACTAGCGGGAAGTTACGAGCAGTACTTC
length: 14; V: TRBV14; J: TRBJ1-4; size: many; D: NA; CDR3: CASSQMGGNEKLFF; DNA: TGTGCCAGCAGCCAAATGGGGGGTAATGAAAAACTGTTTTTT
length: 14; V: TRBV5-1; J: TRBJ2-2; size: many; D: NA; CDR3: CASSQTTGPGELFF; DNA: TGCGCCAGCAGCCAAACTACAGGGCCCGGGGAGCTGTTTTTT
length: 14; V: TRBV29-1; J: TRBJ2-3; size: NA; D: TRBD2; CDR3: CSVEEGGGTDTQYF; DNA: TGCAGCGTTGAAGAGGGAGGGGGCACAGATACGCAGTATTTT
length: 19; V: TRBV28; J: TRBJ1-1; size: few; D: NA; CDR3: CASSLGGWRAEGPNTEAFF; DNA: TGTGCCAGCAGTTTAGGGGGCTGGCGGGCAGAGGGACCGAACACTGAAGCTTTCTTT
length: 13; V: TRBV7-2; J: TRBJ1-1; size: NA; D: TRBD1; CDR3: CASSQPNLGGVFF; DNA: TGTGCCAGCAGCCAACCTAATTTAGGGGGCGTTTTCTTT
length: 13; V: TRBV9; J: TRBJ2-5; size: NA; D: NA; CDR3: CASSVNSFETQYF; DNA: TGTGCCAGCAGCGTGAATAGCTTTGAGACCCAGTACTTC
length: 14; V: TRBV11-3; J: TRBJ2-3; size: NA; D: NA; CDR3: CASSFNRFTDTQYF; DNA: TGTGCCAGCAGCTTTAACAGATTCACAGATACGCAGTATTTT